Below, 2 T cell receptor beta chains from the same sample are listed, as sequenced in a study of blood T cells in healthy people across ages. Primed by a sample-barcoded 5' primer and a J-beta primer mix, a second PCR proceeded for 7 to 11 cycles. TCRdb processed the 5' RACE reads anew with MiXCR; each CDR3 protein has one entry. The data show about 1,500,000 distinct CDR3 sequences, roughly 27% seen once. The sample was blood. Every receptor here comes from a woman between 25 and 40 years old in good health.

This chain uses TRBV20-1 with TRBJ2-1; 12 nucleotides line up with TRBD2. Germline V CDR1 and CDR2: DFQATT, SNEGSKA (reference sequence). The length of the CDR3 is 15 residues. V was clipped by 3 bases and J by 7 bases; unmatched bases: 7. CDR3 in DNA: TGCAGTGCTAGGACGACTAGCGGGGGAAGGAATGAGCAGTTCTTC. Translated, it gives CSARTTSGGRNEQFF.

This chain uses TRBV6-2 or TRBV6-3 with TRBJ1-6; a weak D match, TRBD1 (6 bases). The length of the CDR3 is 15 residues. CDR1 and CDR2 from the germline V gene are MNHEY and SVGEGT. V lost 3 bases, J lost 8 bases, and 14 bases lay in between. In DNA form, the CDR3 reads TGTGCCAGCAGTTATGACAGGTTCGATGATTCACCCCTCCACTTT. This translates into CASSYDRFDDSPLHF.